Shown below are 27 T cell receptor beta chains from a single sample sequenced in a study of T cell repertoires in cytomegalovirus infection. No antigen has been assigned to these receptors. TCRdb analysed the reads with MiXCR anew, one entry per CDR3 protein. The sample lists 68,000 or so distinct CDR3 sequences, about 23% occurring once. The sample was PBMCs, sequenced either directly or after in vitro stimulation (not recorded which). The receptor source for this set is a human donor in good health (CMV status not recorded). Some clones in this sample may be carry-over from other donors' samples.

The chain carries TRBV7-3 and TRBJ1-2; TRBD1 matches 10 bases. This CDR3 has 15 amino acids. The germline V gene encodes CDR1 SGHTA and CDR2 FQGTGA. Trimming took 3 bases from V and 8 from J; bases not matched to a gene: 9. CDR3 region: CASSFSRDRGEGYTF. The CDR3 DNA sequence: TGTGCCAGCAGCTTTTCGAGGGACAGGGGAGAGGGCTACACCTTC.

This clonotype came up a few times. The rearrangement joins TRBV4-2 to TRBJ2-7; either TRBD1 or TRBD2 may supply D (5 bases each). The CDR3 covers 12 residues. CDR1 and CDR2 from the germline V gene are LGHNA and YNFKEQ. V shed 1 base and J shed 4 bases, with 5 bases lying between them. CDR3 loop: CASSQGGYEQYF. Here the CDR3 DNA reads TGTGCCAGCAGCCAAGGGGGGTACGAGCAGTACTTC.

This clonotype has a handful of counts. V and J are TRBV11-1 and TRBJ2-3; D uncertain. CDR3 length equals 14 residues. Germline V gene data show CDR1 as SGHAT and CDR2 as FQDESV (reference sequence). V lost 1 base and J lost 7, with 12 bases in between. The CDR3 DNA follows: TGTGCCAGCAGCTTAGTGGTTGACTTTAATACGCAGTATTTT. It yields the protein CASSLVVDFNTQYF.

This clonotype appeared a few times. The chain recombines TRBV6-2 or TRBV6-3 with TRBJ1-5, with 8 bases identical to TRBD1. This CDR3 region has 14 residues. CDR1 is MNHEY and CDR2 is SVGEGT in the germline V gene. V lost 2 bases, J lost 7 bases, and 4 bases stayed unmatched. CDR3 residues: CASSYQGARQPQHF. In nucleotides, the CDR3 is TGTGCCAGCAGTTACCAGGGGGCGAGGCAGCCCCAGCATTTT.

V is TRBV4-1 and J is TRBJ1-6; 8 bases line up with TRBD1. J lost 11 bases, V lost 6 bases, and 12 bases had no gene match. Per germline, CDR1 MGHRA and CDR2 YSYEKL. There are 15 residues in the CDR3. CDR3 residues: CASSPSGGATTPLHF. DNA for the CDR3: TGCGCCAGCAGTCCTTCAGGGGGCGCCACGACACCCCTCCACTTT.

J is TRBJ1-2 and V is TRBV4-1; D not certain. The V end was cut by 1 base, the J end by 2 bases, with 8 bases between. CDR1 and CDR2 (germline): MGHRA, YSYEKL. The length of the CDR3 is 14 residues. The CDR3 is CASSQATRNYGYTF. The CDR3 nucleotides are TGCGCCAGCAGCCAAGCTACCCGAAACTATGGCTACACCTTC.

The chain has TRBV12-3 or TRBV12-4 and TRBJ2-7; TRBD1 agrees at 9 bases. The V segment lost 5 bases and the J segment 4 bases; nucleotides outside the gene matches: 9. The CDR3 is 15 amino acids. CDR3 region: CASSPEGQGYYEQYV. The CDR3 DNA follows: TGTGCCAGCAGTCCCGAGGGACAGGGATATTACGAGCAGTACGTC.

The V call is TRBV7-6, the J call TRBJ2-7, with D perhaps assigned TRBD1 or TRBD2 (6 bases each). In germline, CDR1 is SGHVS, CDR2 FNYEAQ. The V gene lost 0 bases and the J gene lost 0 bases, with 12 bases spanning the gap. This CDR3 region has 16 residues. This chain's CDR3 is CASSLAPRGGSYEQYF. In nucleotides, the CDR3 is TGTGCCAGCAGCTTAGCGCCCAGGGGAGGCTCCTACGAGCAGTACTTC.

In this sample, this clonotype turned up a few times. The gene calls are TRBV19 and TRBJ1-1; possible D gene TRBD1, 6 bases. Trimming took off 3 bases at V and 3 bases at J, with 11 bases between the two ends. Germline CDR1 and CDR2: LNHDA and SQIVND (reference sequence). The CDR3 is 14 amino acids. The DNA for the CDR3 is TGTGCCAGTAGTATCGACCGGACAGACACTGAAGCTTTCTTT. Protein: CASSIDRTDTEAFF.

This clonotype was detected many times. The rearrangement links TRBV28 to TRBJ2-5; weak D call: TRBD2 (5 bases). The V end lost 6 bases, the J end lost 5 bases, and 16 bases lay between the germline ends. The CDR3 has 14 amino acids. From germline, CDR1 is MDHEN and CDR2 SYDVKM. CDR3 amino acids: CASSGAGEGETQYF. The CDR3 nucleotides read TGTGCCAGCAGCGGTGCAGGAGAGGGTGAGACCCAGTACTTC. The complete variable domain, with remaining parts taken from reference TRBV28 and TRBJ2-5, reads DVKVTQSSRYLVKRTGEKVFLECVQDMDHENMFWYRQDPGLGLRLIYFSYDVKMKEKGDIPEGYSVSREKKERFSLILESASTNQTSMYLCASSGAGEGETQYFGPGTRLLVL.

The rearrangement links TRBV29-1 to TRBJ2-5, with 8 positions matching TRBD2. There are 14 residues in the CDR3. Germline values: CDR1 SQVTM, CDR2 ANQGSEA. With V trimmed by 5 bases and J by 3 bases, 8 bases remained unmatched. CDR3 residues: CSVRSAAGEETQYF. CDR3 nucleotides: TGCAGCGTTAGAAGCGCAGCGGGAGAAGAGACCCAGTACTTC. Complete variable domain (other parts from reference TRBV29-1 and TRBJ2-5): SAVISQKPSRDICQRGTSLTIQCQVDSQVTMMFWYRQQPGQSLTLIATANQGSEATYESGFVIDKFPISRPNLTFSTLTVSNMSPEDSSIYLCSVRSAAGEETQYFGPGTRLLVL.

DNA for the CDR3: TGTGCCAGCAGTTCCAGCGGGAGTGTAAATGAGCAGTTCTTC. This sequence encodes CASSSSGSVNEQFF. This chain links TRBV6-6 with TRBJ2-1; TRBD2 matches 8 bases. Germline loops: CDR1 MNHNY, CDR2 SVGAGI (reference sequence). With V trimmed by 4 bases and J by 7 bases, 6 bases remained unmatched. The CDR3 loop spans 14 amino acids.

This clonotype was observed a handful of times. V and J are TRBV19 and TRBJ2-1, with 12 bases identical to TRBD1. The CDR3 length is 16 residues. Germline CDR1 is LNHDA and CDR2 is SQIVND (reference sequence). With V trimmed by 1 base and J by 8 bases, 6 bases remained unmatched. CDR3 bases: TGTGCCAGTAGTATAGGGGGGACAGGGGGCTGGGATGAGCAGTTCTTC. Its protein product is CASSIGGTGGWDEQFF.

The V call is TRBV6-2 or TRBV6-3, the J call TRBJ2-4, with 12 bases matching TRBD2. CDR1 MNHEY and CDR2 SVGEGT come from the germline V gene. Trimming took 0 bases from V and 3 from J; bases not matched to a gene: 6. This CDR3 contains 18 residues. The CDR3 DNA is TGTGCCAGCAGTTACTCAAGGACTAGCGGGATTGTCAAAAACATTCAGTACTTC. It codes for CASSYSRTSGIVKNIQYF.

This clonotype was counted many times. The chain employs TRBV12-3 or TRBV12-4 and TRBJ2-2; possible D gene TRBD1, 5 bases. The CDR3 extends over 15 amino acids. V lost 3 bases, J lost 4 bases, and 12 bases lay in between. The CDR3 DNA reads TGTGCCAGCAGTTTGAGGCAGGGCCCCACCGGGGAGCTGTTTTTT. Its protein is CASSLRQGPTGELFF.

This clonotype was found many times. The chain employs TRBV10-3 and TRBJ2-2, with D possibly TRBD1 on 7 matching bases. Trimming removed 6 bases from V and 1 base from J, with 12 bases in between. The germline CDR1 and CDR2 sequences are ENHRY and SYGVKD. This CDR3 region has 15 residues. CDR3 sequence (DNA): TGTGCCATCAGCGGGGGACAGATGAACACCGGGGAGCTGTTTTTT. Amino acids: CAISGGQMNTGELFF.

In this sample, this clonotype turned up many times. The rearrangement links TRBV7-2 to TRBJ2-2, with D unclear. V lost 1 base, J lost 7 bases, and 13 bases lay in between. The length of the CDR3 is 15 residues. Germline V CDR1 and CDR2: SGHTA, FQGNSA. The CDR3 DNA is TGTGCCAGCAGCTTAGTACGGCTCTCAAGCGGGGAGCTGTTTTTT. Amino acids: CASSLVRLSSGELFF.

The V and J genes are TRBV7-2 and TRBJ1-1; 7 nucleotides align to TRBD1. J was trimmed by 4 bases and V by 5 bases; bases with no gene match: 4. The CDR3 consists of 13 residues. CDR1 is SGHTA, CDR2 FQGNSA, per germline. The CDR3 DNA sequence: TGTGCCAGCAGCGCCCGGGACAGCACTGAAGCTTTCTTT. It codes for CASSARDSTEAFF. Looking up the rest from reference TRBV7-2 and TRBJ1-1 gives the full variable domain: GAGVSQSPSNKVTEKGKDVELRCDPISGHTALYWYRQSLGQGLEFLIYFQGNSAPDKSGLPSDRFSAERTGGSVSTLTIQRTQQEDSAVYLCASSARDSTEAFFGQGTRLTVV.

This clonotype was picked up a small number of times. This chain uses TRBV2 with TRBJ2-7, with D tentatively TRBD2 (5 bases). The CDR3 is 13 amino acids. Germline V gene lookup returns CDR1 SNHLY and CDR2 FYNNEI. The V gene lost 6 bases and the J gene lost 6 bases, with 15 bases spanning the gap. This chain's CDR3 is CASRISTSVEQYF. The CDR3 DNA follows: TGTGCCAGCAGGATCTCCACTAGTGTCGAGCAGTACTTC. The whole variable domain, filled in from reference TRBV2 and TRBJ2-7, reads EPEVTQTPSHQVTQMGQEVILRCVPISNHLYFYWYRQILGQKVEFLVSFYNNEISEKSEIFDDQFSVERPDGSNFTLKIRSTKLEDSAMYFCASRISTSVEQYFGPGTRLTVT.

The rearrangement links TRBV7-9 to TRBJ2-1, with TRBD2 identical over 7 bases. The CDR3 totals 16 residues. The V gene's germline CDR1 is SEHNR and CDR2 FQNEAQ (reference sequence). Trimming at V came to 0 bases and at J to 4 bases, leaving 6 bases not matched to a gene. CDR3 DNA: TGTGCCAGCAGCTTAGCGAGCGGGGTCCAATACAATGAGCAGTTCTTC. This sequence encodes CASSLASGVQYNEQFF.

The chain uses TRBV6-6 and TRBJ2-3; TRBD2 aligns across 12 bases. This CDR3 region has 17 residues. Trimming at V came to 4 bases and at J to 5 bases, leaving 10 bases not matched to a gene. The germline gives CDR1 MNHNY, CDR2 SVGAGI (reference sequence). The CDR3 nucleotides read TGTGCCAGCAGTTCTCTCAGACTAGCGGGAGATCAAGATACGCAGTATTTT. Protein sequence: CASSSLRLAGDQDTQYF.

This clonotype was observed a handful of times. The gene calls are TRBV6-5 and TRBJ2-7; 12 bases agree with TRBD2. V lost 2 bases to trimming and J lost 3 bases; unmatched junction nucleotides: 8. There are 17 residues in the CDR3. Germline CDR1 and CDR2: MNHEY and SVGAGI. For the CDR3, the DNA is TGTGCCAGCAGTTACCTGCCGCCTAGCGGGAGGGTCTACGAGCAGTACTTC. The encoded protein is CASSYLPPSGRVYEQYF.

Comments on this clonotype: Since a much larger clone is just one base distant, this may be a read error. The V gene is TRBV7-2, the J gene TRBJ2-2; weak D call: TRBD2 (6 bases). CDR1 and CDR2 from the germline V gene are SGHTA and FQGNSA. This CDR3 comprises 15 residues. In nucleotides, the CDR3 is TGTGCCAGCAGCTTATTACCGGGAGAGACCGTGGAGCTGTTTTTT. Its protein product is CASSLLPGETVELFF. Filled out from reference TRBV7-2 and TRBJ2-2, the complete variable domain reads GAGVSQSPSNKVTEKGKDVELRCDPISGHTALYWYRQSLGQGLEFLIYFQGNSAPDKSGLPSDRFSAERTGGSVSTLTIQRTQQEDSAVYLCASSLLPGETVELFFGEGSRLTVL.

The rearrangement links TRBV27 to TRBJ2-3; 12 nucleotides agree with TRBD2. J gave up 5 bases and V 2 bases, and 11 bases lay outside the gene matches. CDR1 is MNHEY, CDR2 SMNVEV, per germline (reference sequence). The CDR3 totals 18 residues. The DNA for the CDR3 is TGTGCCAGCAGTTTAAATTCAGAGACTAGCGGGAGAAAAGATACGCAGTATTTT. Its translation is CASSLNSETSGRKDTQYF.

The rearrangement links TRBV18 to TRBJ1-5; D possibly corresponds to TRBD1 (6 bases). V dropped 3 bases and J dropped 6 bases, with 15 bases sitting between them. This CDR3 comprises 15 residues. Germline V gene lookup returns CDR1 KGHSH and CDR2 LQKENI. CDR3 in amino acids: CASSPSRGSGQPQHF. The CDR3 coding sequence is TGTGCCAGCTCACCTTCTAGGGGGTCTGGTCAGCCCCAGCATTTT.

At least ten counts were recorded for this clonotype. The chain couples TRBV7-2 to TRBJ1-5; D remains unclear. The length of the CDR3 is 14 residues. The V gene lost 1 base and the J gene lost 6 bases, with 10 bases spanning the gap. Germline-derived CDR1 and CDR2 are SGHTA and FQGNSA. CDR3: CASSLDGRVQPQHF. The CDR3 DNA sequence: TGTGCCAGCAGCTTAGATGGTAGGGTTCAGCCCCAGCATTTT.

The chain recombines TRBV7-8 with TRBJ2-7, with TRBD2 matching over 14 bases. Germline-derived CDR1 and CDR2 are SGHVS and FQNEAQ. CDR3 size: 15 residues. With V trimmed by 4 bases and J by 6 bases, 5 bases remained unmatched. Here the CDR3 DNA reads TGTGCCAGCAGCTCGGGACTAGCGGGAGTGGGCGAGCAGTACGTC. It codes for CASSSGLAGVGEQYV.